This TCR beta chain was sequenced during a study of shared clonotypes between healthy human individuals. At a deep level, the assay was run. It was across several immunoSEQ plates that each subset's genomic DNA was evenly split. Clones were sequenced by immunoSEQ multiplex PCR, and TCRdb holds only the in-frame ones, with some missing. The sample contains 2.3 million or so clones, over 85% of which appear only once. The donors, healthy adults who were HIV-negative, had experienced no recent acute infections or vaccinations. Germline V gene data show CDR1 as GTSNPN and CDR2 as SVGIG (reference sequence). The CDR3 has 12 residues. J was trimmed by 7 bases and V by 5 bases; bases with no gene match: 3.

Sequenced material: naive CD4+ T cells from PBMCs. Subset noted: CD45RA+ positively selected. This chain connects TRBV30 to TRBJ2-5, with 11 bases fitting TRBD1. The receptor's source is a man aged 18 to 30 in good health. Some clones in this sample may be carry-over from other donors' samples. CDR3 DNA: TGTGCCTGGGGACAGGGGGCTGGGACCCAGTACTTC. This encodes CAWGQGAGTQYF. Full variable domain (outside the CDR3, taken from reference TRBV30 and TRBJ2-5): SQTIHQWPATLVQPVGSPLSLECTVEGTSNPNLYWYRQAAGRGLQLLFYSVGIGQISSEVPQNLSASRPQDRQFILSSKKLLLSDSGFYLCAWGQGAGTQYFGPGTRLLVL.